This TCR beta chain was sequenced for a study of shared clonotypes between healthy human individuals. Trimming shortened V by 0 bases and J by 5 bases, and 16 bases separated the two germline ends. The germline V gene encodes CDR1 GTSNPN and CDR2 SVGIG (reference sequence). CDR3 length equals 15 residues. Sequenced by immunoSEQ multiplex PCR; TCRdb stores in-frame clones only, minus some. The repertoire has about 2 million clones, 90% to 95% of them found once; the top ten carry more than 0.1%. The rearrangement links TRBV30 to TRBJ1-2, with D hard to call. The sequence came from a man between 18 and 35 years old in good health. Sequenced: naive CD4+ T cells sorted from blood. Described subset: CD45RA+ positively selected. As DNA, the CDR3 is TGTGCCTGGAGTGTACTGGCTTCTACTCTGTATGGCTACACCTTC. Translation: CAWSVLASTLYGYTF. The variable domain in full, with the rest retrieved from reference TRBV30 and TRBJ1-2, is SQTIHQWPATLVQPVGSPLSLECTVEGTSNPNLYWYRQAAGRGLQLLFYSVGIGQISSEVPQNLSASRPQDRQFILSSKKLLLSDSGFYLCAWSVLASTLYGYTFGSGTRLTVV.